This TCR beta chain was obtained from a study of blood T cells in healthy people across ages. Study-level results: The unknown donor CMV status may have confounded expanded clonotype changes.

For the second PCR, which ran for 7 to 11 cycles, a sample-barcoded 5' primer and a J-beta primer mix were used. TCRdb re-analysed the 5' RACE reads in MiXCR, keeping a single row per CDR3 protein. The sample shows 1.8 million or so distinct CDR3 sequences, roughly two fifths of them seen only once. Only a few counts were recorded for this clonotype. Its specificity is unknown. The sequence was collected from a human donor in good health. Sequenced input: blood.

CDR3 sequence: CATSDNALYEQYF. In DNA, the CDR3 is TGTGCCACCAGTGACAACGCACTTTACGAGCAGTACTTC. The V and J genes are TRBV24-1 and TRBJ2-7; D remains unclear. Trimming pared 4 bases from V and 4 bases from J, leaving 10 bases between. There are 13 residues in the CDR3. The germline V gene encodes CDR1 KGHDR and CDR2 SFDVKD.